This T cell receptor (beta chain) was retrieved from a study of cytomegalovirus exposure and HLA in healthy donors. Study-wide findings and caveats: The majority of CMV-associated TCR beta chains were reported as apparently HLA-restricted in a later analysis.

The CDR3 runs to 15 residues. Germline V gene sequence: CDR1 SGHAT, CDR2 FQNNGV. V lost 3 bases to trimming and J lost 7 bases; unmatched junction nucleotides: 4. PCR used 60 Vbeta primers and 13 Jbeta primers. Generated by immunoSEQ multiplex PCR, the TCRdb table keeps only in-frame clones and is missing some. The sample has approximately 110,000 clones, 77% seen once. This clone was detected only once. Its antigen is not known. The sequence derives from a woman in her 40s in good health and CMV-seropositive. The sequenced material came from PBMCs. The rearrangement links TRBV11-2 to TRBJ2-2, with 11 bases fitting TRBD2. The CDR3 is CASSFLAGGNGELFF. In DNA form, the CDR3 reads TGTGCCAGCAGCTTCCTAGCGGGAGGTAACGGGGAGCTGTTTTTT. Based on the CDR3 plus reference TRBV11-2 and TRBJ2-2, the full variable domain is EAGVAQSPRYKIIEKRQSVAFWCNPISGHATLYWYQQILGQGPKLLIQFQNNGVVDDSQLPKDRFSAERLKGVDSTLKIQPAKLEDSAVYLCASSFLAGGNGELFFGEGSRLTVL.